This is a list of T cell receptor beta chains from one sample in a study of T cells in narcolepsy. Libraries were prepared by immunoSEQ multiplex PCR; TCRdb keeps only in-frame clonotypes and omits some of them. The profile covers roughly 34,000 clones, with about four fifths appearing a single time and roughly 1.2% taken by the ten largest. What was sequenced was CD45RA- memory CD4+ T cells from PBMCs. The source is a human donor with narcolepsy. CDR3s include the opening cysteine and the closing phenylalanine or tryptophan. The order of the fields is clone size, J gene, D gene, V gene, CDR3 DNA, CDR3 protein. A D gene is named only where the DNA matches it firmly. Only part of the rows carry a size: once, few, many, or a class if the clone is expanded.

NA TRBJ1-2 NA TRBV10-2 TGCGCCAGCAGTGAGTCCCGAAGGACAGTCCTAGGCTACACCTTC CASSESRRTVLGYTF
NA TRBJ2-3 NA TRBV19 TGTGCCAGTAGTATGAGTACAGGGCCCCAGGATACGCAGTATTTT CASSMSTGPQDTQYF
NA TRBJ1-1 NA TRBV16 TGTGCCAGCAGCCAAAGGGCACCGGGACAAACTTCACTGAACACTGAAGCTTTCTTT CASSQRAPGQTSLNTEAFF
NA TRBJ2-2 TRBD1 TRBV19 TGTGCCAGTAAAAGTCAACAGGGGAGAGGGAACACCGGGGAGCTGTTTTTT CASKSQQGRGNTGELFF
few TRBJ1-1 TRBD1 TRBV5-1 TGCGCCAGCAGCCGGGACAGGGCAATGAACACTGAAGCTTTCTTT CASSRDRAMNTEAFF
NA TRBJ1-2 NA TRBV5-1 TGCGCCAGCAGCTTTAAGTTCGTGGATGGCTACACCTTC CASSFKFVDGYTF
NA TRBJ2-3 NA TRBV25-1 TGTGCCAGCCGTCCGGGGGGCGGGTCAGATACGCAGTATTTT CASRPGGGSDTQYF
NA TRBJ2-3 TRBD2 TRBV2 TGTGCCAGCAGTGAGAAGGGTGGACTAGCAGATACGCAGTATTTT CASSEKGGLADTQYF
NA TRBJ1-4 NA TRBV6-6 TGTGCCAGCAGTTCCCAGGGGAGGGAAAAACTGTTTTTT CASSSQGREKLFF
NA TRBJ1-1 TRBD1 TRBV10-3 TGTGCCATCAGTGTCGACAGGGCGACTGAAGCTTTCTTT CAISVDRATEAFF
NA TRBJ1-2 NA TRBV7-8 TGTGCCAGCAGCTTAGCTTGGGGCAGGACCCAGGGCTACACCTTC CASSLAWGRTQGYTF